The 29 T cell receptor beta chains below come from one sample, sequenced in a study of OX40 agonist ivuxolimab in advanced cancers. Libraries were prepared by immunoSEQ multiplex PCR; TCRdb keeps only in-frame clonotypes and omits some of them. The sample contains roughly 72,000 clones, 85% to 90% of which appear only once. Sequences were derived from CD4+ or CD8+ T cells sorted from blood, sampled in a trial of the OX40 agonist ivuxolimab. Receptor source: an adult with an advanced solid tumor such as melanoma, head and neck, liver or kidney cancer.

The chain uses TRBV28 and TRBJ1-1; D is undetermined. Germline V CDR1 and CDR2: MDHEN, SYDVKM. The CDR3 contains 15 residues. V gave up 2 bases and J gave up 6 bases, with 16 bases separating them. The CDR3 sequence: CASSLVTGWKSEAFF. CDR3 coding DNA: TGTGCCAGCAGTTTAGTTACGGGGTGGAAGTCTGAAGCTTTCTTT. Complete variable domain (other parts from reference TRBV28 and TRBJ1-1): DVKVTQSSRYLVKRTGEKVFLECVQDMDHENMFWYRQDPGLGLRLIYFSYDVKMKEKGDIPEGYSVSREKKERFSLILESASTNQTSMYLCASSLVTGWKSEAFFGQGTRLTVV.

J is TRBJ1-1 and V is TRBV7-2; a possible D gene is TRBD1 (5 bases). Per germline, CDR1 SGHTA and CDR2 FQGNSA. The CDR3 contains 14 residues. V was trimmed by 2 bases and J by 5 bases, leaving 12 bases between them. The CDR3 bases are TGTGCCAGCAGCTTAACAAGGGGCGGGACTGAAGCTTTCTTT. Translated: CASSLTRGGTEAFF. Together with reference TRBV7-2 and TRBJ1-1, the CDR3 gives the full variable domain: GAGVSQSPSNKVTEKGKDVELRCDPISGHTALYWYRQSLGQGLEFLIYFQGNSAPDKSGLPSDRFSAERTGGSVSTLTIQRTQQEDSAVYLCASSLTRGGTEAFFGQGTRLTVV.

The genes are TRBV29-1 and TRBJ1-2, with D uncertain. This CDR3 contains 11 residues. Germline-derived CDR1 and CDR2 are SQVTM and ANQGSEA. V was clipped by 7 bases and J by 1 base, with 7 bases between them. CDR3 sequence: CSGGDNYGYTF. The CDR3 region has the DNA TGCAGCGGGGGTGATAACTATGGCTACACCTTC.

This clone was seen once. This sequence joins TRBV2 and TRBJ2-5; TRBD2 matches 10 bases. Germline CDR1 SNHLY, CDR2 FYNNEI. The CDR3 is 15 amino acids. V dropped 5 bases and J dropped 4; count of bases not matched to a gene: 7. Written as DNA, the CDR3 is TGTGCCAGCAGTCCCGGACTAGCGGACGGAGAGACCCAGTACTTC. This codes for CASSPGLADGETQYF.

This clone was observed once. The chain recombines TRBV5-1 with TRBJ2-7; D is possibly TRBD1 (5 bases). Trimming removed 6 bases at V and 0 bases at J, with 16 bases between. The CDR3 is made up of 15 amino acids. The germline V gene encodes CDR1 SGHRS and CDR2 YFSETQ. The DNA for the CDR3 is TGCGCCAGCAATACAGGCTTAATGAGCTCCTACGAGCAGTACTTC. This codes for CASNTGLMSSYEQYF.

The CDR3 DNA follows: TGTGCCAGCTCAGCTAACCAAGAGACCCAGTACTTC. Translated, it gives CASSANQETQYF. The chain carries TRBV18 and TRBJ2-5; D is uncertain. V lost 5 bases to trimming and J lost 0 bases, with 4 bases between them. The CDR3 has 12 amino acids. Per germline, CDR1 KGHSH and CDR2 LQKENI. Full variable domain (missing parts from reference TRBV18 and TRBJ2-5): NAGVMQNPRHLVRRRGQEARLRCSPMKGHSHVYWYRQLPEEGLKFMVYLQKENIIDESGMPKERFSAEFPKEGPSILRIQQVVRGDSAAYFCASSANQETQYFGPGTRLLVL.

The rearrangement joins TRBV7-8 to TRBJ2-1; D gene ambiguous. This CDR3 has 15 amino acids. Trimming pared 6 bases from V and 9 bases from J, leaving 21 bases between. The germline gives CDR1 SGHVS, CDR2 FQNEAQ. The CDR3: CASSWSAALRGEQFF. For the CDR3, the DNA is TGTGCCAGCAGTTGGTCCGCCGCCCTCAGAGGTGAGCAGTTCTTC.

This chain joins TRBV5-1 and TRBJ2-5, with D unresolved. The length of the CDR3 is 15 residues. Germline CDR1 SGHRS, CDR2 YFSETQ. With 2 bases removed from V and 5 bases from J, the gap between germline ends came to 16 bases. CDR3 sequence reads: CASSFSRPGRETQYF. The CDR3 nucleotides read TGCGCCAGCAGCTTTTCGCGGCCGGGCCGGGAGACCCAGTACTTC.

The V call is TRBV5-6, the J call TRBJ2-3, with 8 bases aligning to TRBD2. The V segment lost 4 bases and the J segment 0 bases; nucleotides outside the gene matches: 16. Germline loops: CDR1 SGHDT, CDR2 YYEEEE. The CDR3 length is 19 residues. In DNA, the CDR3 is TGTGCCAGCAGCGCCTTTAGGGGCGGGGGGTTTTCTAGCACAGATACGCAGTATTTT. Its protein is CASSAFRGGGFSSTDTQYF.

The rearrangement joins TRBV6-6 to TRBJ2-1, with D perhaps being TRBD1 or TRBD2 (5 bases each). V was clipped by 4 bases and J by 6 bases, with 10 bases between them. The V gene's germline CDR1 is MNHNY and CDR2 SVGAGI (reference sequence). This CDR3 is built from 13 residues. The CDR3 DNA sequence: TGTGCCAGCAGTTGGGTGAGGGGCAATGAGCAGTTCTTC. Its protein product is CASSWVRGNEQFF.

The chain employs TRBV5-1 and TRBJ1-2; 9 bases map to TRBD1. Trimming removed 0 bases from V and 3 bases from J; junction bases left unmatched: 6. CDR3 length: 16 amino acids. Germline V gene data show CDR1 as SGHRS and CDR2 as YFSETQ. The CDR3, as DNA: TGCGCCAGCAGCTTGGTGGGAACAGGGGGCGACTATGGCTACACCTTC. It yields the protein CASSLVGTGGDYGYTF.

The gene calls are TRBV7-2 and TRBJ2-3; D unresolved. Trimming pared 5 bases from V and 2 bases from J, leaving 11 bases between. There are 14 residues in the CDR3. Germline V gene lookup returns CDR1 SGHTA and CDR2 FQGNSA. The CDR3 DNA follows: TGTGCCAGCAGCCCTTATAGAGCCACAGATACGCAGTATTTT. This gives the protein CASSPYRATDTQYF.

The CDR3 sequence: CASSRQIGTPGGTQYF. The CDR3 DNA reads TGTGCCAGCAGCCGTCAGATTGGGACTCCCGGAGGGACCCAGTACTTC. The chain carries TRBV7-9 and TRBJ2-5; TRBD2 is a possible D gene (6 bases). The germline V gene encodes CDR1 SEHNR and CDR2 FQNEAQ (reference sequence). V gave up 5 bases and J gave up 7 bases, with 23 bases separating them. This CDR3 contains 16 residues.

V usage is TRBV5-6 and J usage is TRBJ1-6, with D maybe TRBD1 (6 bases). Trimming shortened V by 4 bases and J by 10 bases, and 15 bases separated the two germline ends. CDR1 SGHDT and CDR2 YYEEEE come from the germline V gene. This CDR3 spans 14 amino acids. The CDR3 loop reads CASSAWGAVSPLHF. The CDR3 DNA follows: TGTGCCAGCAGCGCGTGGGGGGCGGTATCACCCCTCCACTTT.

The J gene is TRBJ2-2, the V gene TRBV5-1; 8 bases fit TRBD2. Germline V gene sequence: CDR1 SGHRS, CDR2 YFSETQ. V lost 4 bases and J lost 6; bases outside the gene matches: 11. CDR3 length: 16 amino acids. The CDR3 reads CASSPGTRVPAGELFF. DNA of the CDR3: TGCGCCAGCAGCCCCGGGACTAGGGTTCCAGCCGGGGAGCTGTTTTTT.

This clone was observed once. V usage is TRBV4-1 and J usage is TRBJ2-2; D not resolved. From germline, CDR1 is MGHRA and CDR2 YSYEKL. Trimming removed 1 base from V and 6 bases from J, with 12 bases in between. The CDR3 runs 15 residues. The CDR3 is CASSQVLVSAGELFF. The DNA of the CDR3 is TGCGCCAGCAGCCAAGTCCTCGTTTCGGCCGGGGAGCTGTTTTTT.

This chain links TRBV7-9 with TRBJ1-2; D is possibly TRBD1 (5 bases). Between the trimmed V and J ends, which lost 1 base and 0 bases, there was a span of 15 bases. There are 17 residues in the CDR3. The germline V gene encodes CDR1 SEHNR and CDR2 FQNEAQ (reference sequence). CDR3 nucleotides: TGTGCCAGCAGCTTAGACCTGGGGGGGGAAGCTAACTATGGCTACACCTTC. Translating gives CASSLDLGGEANYGYTF.

The CDR3 loop reads CASSSVEPGTQYF. As DNA, the CDR3 is TGTGCCAGCAGCTCAGTGGAACCAGGTACGCAGTATTTT. V and J are TRBV7-9 and TRBJ2-3; D gene unclear. V was trimmed by 4 bases and J by 8 bases, leaving 13 bases between them. Germline V lookup: CDR1 SEHNR, CDR2 FQNEAQ (reference sequence). The CDR3 runs to 13 residues.

The chain has TRBV7-2 and TRBJ1-4; no definite D call. Trimming cost V 5 bases and J 11 bases, with 15 bases left between them. This CDR3 contains 13 residues. Germline V gene sequence: CDR1 SGHTA, CDR2 FQGNSA. CDR3: CASSRSPPDKLFF. The DNA for the CDR3 is TGTGCCAGCAGCCGAAGCCCCCCCGACAAACTGTTTTTT. Using reference TRBV7-2 and TRBJ1-4 for the parts outside the CDR3, the full variable domain is GAGVSQSPSNKVTEKGKDVELRCDPISGHTALYWYRQSLGQGLEFLIYFQGNSAPDKSGLPSDRFSAERTGGSVSTLTIQRTQQEDSAVYLCASSRSPPDKLFFGSGTQLSVL.

The V gene is TRBV5-4, the J gene TRBJ2-3, with 12 positions matching TRBD1. The CDR3 spans 15 residues. The V gene's germline CDR1 is SGHNT and CDR2 YYREEE (reference sequence). J lost 2 bases, V lost 6 bases, and 4 bases had no gene match. CDR3 bases: TGTGCCAGCACTGGGGACAGGGGGCTCACAGATACGCAGTATTTT. Translated, it gives CASTGDRGLTDTQYF.

This sequence joins TRBV19 and TRBJ2-7; the D gene is possibly TRBD1 (6 bases). This CDR3 region has 15 residues. Looked up from germline, CDR1 is LNHDA and CDR2 is SQIVND (reference sequence). Trimming removed 3 bases at V and 3 bases at J, with 15 bases between. CDR3 in amino acids: CASSIQQGAIYEQYF. In nucleotides, the CDR3 is TGTGCCAGTAGTATCCAACAGGGAGCCATCTACGAGCAGTACTTC.

The chain couples TRBV29-1 to TRBJ2-7, with 7 nucleotides matching TRBD2. Germline CDR1 and CDR2: SQVTM and ANQGSEA. The length of the CDR3 is 12 residues. After removal of 6 bases from V and 5 bases from J, the junction contained 7 bases not matched to a gene. The CDR3 DNA sequence: TGCAGCGTCTCGGGAGGTGTGGACGAGCAGTACTTC. Its translation: CSVSGGVDEQYF.

The chain links TRBV28 to TRBJ1-5; weak D call: TRBD1 (6 bases). Trimming removed 5 bases from V and 7 bases from J, with 12 bases in between. The germline gives CDR1 MDHEN, CDR2 SYDVKM. This CDR3 comprises 13 residues. The CDR3 loop reads CASSPTGFQPQHF. For the CDR3, the DNA is TGTGCCAGCAGTCCAACAGGGTTCCAGCCCCAGCATTTT.

The chain is built from TRBV27 and TRBJ2-1; TRBD2 agrees at 8 bases. Germline lookup yields CDR1 MNHEY and CDR2 SMNVEV (reference sequence). The CDR3 sequence is 15 residues long. V shed 5 bases, J shed 0 bases, and the junction held 3 bases outside the gene matches. The CDR3 is CASSQSGSSYNEQFF. As DNA, the CDR3 is TGTGCCAGCAGTCAGAGCGGGAGCTCCTACAATGAGCAGTTCTTC.

The CDR3 spells CAISDMGLDQYF. CDR3 coding DNA: TGTGCCATCAGTGATATGGGCTTGGACCAGTACTTC. The chain joins TRBV10-3 to TRBJ2-5; D unresolved. Germline V lookup: CDR1 ENHRY, CDR2 SYGVKD. The CDR3 loop spans 12 amino acids. Trimming cost V 3 bases and J 10 bases, with 12 bases left between them.

The CDR3 loop is CASSLRLAGFYNEQFF. CDR3 nucleotides: TGCGCCAGCAGCTTGAGACTAGCGGGCTTCTACAATGAGCAGTTCTTC. The chain combines TRBV5-1 with TRBJ2-1; 10 bases align to TRBD2. CDR1 is SGHRS and CDR2 is YFSETQ in the germline V gene. The CDR3 length is 16 residues. Losses at the gene ends were 1 base for V and 3 bases for J; bases not matched to a gene: 4.

This rearrangement joins TRBV28 to TRBJ2-3, with 12 bases aligning to TRBD2. CDR3 length equals 13 residues. Looked up from germline, CDR1 is MDHEN and CDR2 is SYDVKM. Unmatched junction bases numbered 2, after V lost 8 bases and J lost 5 bases. The CDR3 region is CASGLAGLDTQYF. The CDR3 bases are TGTGCCAGCGGACTAGCGGGGCTAGATACGCAGTATTTT.

The chain is built from TRBV6-5 and TRBJ2-1; 10 bases are a match to TRBD2. V shed 7 bases, J shed 7 bases, and the junction held 10 bases outside the gene matches. The germline V gene has CDR1 MNHEY and CDR2 SVGAGI. CDR3 length: 15 residues. CDR3 in DNA: TGTGCCAGCACCAAGCTAGCGGGAGTGGGAAATGAGCAGTTCTTC. This sequence encodes CASTKLAGVGNEQFF.

This chain connects TRBV18 to TRBJ2-2; TRBD1 matches 7 bases. The CDR3 is 17 amino acids. The J segment lost 0 bases and the V segment lost 3 bases, leaving 7 bases of the junction unmatched. The germline CDR1 and CDR2 sequences are KGHSH and LQKENI. CDR3 residues: CASSPYRDSPNTGELFF. CDR3 in DNA: TGTGCCAGCTCACCTTACCGGGACAGCCCGAACACCGGGGAGCTGTTTTTT. Combining the CDR3 with reference TRBV18 and TRBJ2-2 gives the whole variable domain NAGVMQNPRHLVRRRGQEARLRCSPMKGHSHVYWYRQLPEEGLKFMVYLQKENIIDESGMPKERFSAEFPKEGPSILRIQQVVRGDSAAYFCASSPYRDSPNTGELFFGEGSRLTVL.